This TCR beta chain was sequenced during a study of CD8 T cells in Susac syndrome (dated by TCRdb to the late 2010s). Concerning the study at large: Whether CD8+ T cell activation and differentiation in Susac syndrome was antigen driven was tested using repertoire sequencing. The study compared CD8+ T cell repertoire clonality among about a dozen healthy donors, about 14 Susac syndrome patients and about 16 multiple sclerosis patients. Beyond this particular receptor, the publication reports: The number of individuals in the TCR sequencing and HLA analysis was recognized as being relatively small.

Peripheral blood CD8+ and CD4+ T cells from healthy donors, Susac syndrome patients and multiple sclerosis patients were profiled using high-throughput TCR beta sequencing. Treatment-naive patients with stable or active relapsing-remitting disease fulfilling revised McDonald criteria were used as multiple sclerosis controls. Bulk CD8+ and CD4+ T cells were purified by magnetic negative isolation, whereas CD8+ TEMRA cells were enriched by FACS. Blood was collected in EDTA tubes and processed within 24 hours, with PBMCs isolated through density gradient centrifugation. PBMCs intended for TCR sequencing were frozen in liquid nitrogen and were later thawed in a 37 degrees C water bath. The sorted or isolated CD4+, CD8+ and CD8+ TEMRA cells had a purity of 90% or higher. Trimming costs V 0 bases and J 7 bases, and their ends lie 16 bases apart. For CDR1 and CDR2, the germline V gene (reference sequence) lists LNHNV and YYDKDF. The CDR3, cysteine through phenylalanine, is 15 amino acids long. Left in the record is the CDR3 DNA by itself, 45 bases read in frame from the first base.

Notes on this clonotype: There is no known antigen for this receptor. Base qualities are not at hand, and no much larger clone is one base apart.

RNA was extracted using the RNeasy kit, and roughly 0.45 to 1 microgram was reverse transcribed with random hexamers. TCR beta CDR3 regions were amplified with the immunoSEQ multiplex PCR assay covering 54 Vbeta and 13 Jbeta segments. PCR amplification bias was corrected by using a synthetic template baseline for primer optimization and computational correction. In the original analysis: Reads were annotated to V, D and J genes according to IMGT and were analyzed with immunoSEQ Analyzer, with only productive sequences retained. Clonality was calculated as one minus the Shannon entropy normalized by log2 of the number of productive unique sequences. For each patient and control, public and private clones were evaluated among the 100 most prevalent clones. Clones were defined as Susac-specific if absent from the healthy and MS cohorts, from over a thousand published viral clones and from other ImmuneACCESS disease sequences. In TCRdb, the public reads were trimmed at Q25 with fastp and aligned with MiXCR, with productive beta chains retained. Under each unique CDR3 protein, matching rows form one entry showing the most common genes and DNA. TCRdb's processing, not the authors' own work, is the source of the V and J calls. The sample records just over 150,000 distinct CDR3 sequences, around 95% of which are singletons. The top ten clones comprise 0.14% to 0.15% of the sample.

The clonotype was recovered from a human donor with multiple sclerosis. The sequenced material came from CD8+ T cells from PBMCs. The chain employs TRBV15 and TRBJ2-7, with a tentative D gene TRBD1 over 7 matching bases. For the CDR3, the sequence is CATSRDLGGGQEQYF. At the DNA level, the sequence is TGTGCCACCAGCAGAGATCTCGGAGGGGGCCAGGAGCAGTACTTC.